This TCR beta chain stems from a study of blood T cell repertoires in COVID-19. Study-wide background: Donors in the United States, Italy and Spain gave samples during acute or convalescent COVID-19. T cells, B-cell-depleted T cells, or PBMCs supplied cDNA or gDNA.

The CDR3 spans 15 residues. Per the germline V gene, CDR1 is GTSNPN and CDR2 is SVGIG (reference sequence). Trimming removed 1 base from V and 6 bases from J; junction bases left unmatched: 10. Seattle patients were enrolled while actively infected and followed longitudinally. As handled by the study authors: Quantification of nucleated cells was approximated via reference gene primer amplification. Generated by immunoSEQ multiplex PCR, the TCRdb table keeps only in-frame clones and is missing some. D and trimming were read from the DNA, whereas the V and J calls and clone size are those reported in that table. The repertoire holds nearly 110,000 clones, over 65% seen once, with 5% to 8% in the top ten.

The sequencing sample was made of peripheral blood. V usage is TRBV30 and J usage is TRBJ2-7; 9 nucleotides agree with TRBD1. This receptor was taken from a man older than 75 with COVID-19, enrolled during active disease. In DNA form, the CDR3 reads TGTGCCTGGAGTGAGACAGGGGGGATCCCCCCCGAGCAGTACTTC. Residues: CAWSETGGIPPEQYF.